The source of this T cell receptor beta chain is a study of CD8 T cells in ankylosing spondylitis. The study, taken as a whole, reports: Significantly higher representation of disease-linked clones was reported for matched ankylosing spondylitis synovial fluid. One TCR beta motif, made up of about 8 highly homologous variants, appeared characteristic of ankylosing spondylitis blood.

In regard to this clonotype: Its antigen remains unknown.

The germline CDR1 and CDR2 sequences are SGHNT and YYREEE (reference sequence). This CDR3 spans 14 amino acids. Trimming took off 3 bases at V and 4 bases at J, with 12 bases between the two ends. Via MiXCR, TCRdb re-called the 5' RACE reads, giving one row per CDR3 protein. The repertoire holds more than 250,000 distinct CDR3 sequences, 8% seen once, with approximately 15% in the top ten. The rearrangement joins TRBV5-4 to TRBJ2-3; D possibly corresponds to TRBD2 (5 bases). This receptor was obtained from a male donor with ankylosing spondylitis. The sequencing sample was made of blood, either unsorted or a sorted T cell fraction (not recorded which). The CDR3 here is CASSSGLRADTQYF. CDR3 DNA sequence: TGTGCCAGCAGCTCAGGACTGAGGGCAGATACGCAGTATTTT.